The sequence of this T cell receptor beta chain was determined in a study of blood T cell repertoires in COVID-19. Study summary: The study drew acute and convalescent COVID-19 samples from the United States, Italy and Spain. Sample material is recorded as cDNA or gDNA derived from T cells, B-cell-depleted T cells, or PBMCs.

V lost 4 bases, J lost 5 bases, and 13 bases lay in between. This CDR3 region has 13 residues. Germline CDR1 reads SGHRS; CDR2 reads YFSETQ. Profiling relied on immunoSEQ multiplex PCR, and the TCRdb table lists in-frame clones only, not all of them. The repertoire consists of 250,000 to 300,000 clones, with about 90% occurring once and the leading ten covering about 10%. The sample consisted of peripheral blood. The V gene is TRBV5-1, the J gene TRBJ2-7; maybe TRBD1 (5 bases). The TCR comes from a woman between 65 and 79 years old with COVID-19, enrolled during active disease. The CDR3, as DNA: TGCGCCAGCAGCCCGACTGTAGGGGACGAGCAGTACTTC. Protein product: CASSPTVGDEQYF.